The rows below give T cell receptor beta chains drawn from one sample of a study of T cells in Graves' hyperthyroidism and ophthalmopathy. In TCRdb, the multiplex PCR reads were re-called with MiXCR into one record per CDR3 protein. This table holds under 550,000 distinct CDR3 sequences, around 13% found once. Material for sequencing was blood. The receptor source for this set is a young woman with Graves' hyperthyroidism. Each CDR3 is given with its conserved first and last residue.

>TRBV10-3|TRBJ2-7
CAISENSYEQYF
>TRBV5-5|TRBJ2-3
CASSLEGLAGGGTDTQYF
>TRBV20-1|TRBJ2-3
CSASPIAGASTDTQYF
>TRBV6-5|TRBJ2-5
CASSYRQGSGETQYF
>TRBV7-2|TRBJ2-3
CASSLESNTQYF
>TRBV3-1|TRBJ1-1
CASSRGTGTHNEAFF
>TRBV28|TRBJ1-1
CASCQQGDTEAFF
>TRBV2|TRBJ1-4
CASSPYSSLNEKLFF
>TRBV4-1|TRBJ2-3
CASSHLDRGLTDTQYF
>TRBV29-1|TRBJ1-1
CSGGRAGDTEAFF
>TRBV20-1|TRBJ2-7
CSARSTSGTYEQYF
>TRBV9|TRBJ2-1
CASSEGTTHEQFF
>TRBV6-1|TRBJ2-4
CASRPTTGDQYF
>TRBV5-1|TRBJ2-3
CASSPGNPTDTQYF
>TRBV19|TRBJ2-2
CASTTLEDTGELFF
>TRBV3-1|TRBJ2-5
CASSQVLTYQETQYF
>TRBV9|TRBJ2-6
CASSTREGLAGANVLTF
>TRBV4-1|TRBJ1-5
CASSQSGESTQHF
>TRBV18|TRBJ1-6
CASSPGQGMANSPLHF
>TRBV9|TRBJ1-1
CASSVLQNTEAFF
>TRBV7-3|TRBJ2-1
CASSPMGLADNEQFF
>TRBV9|TRBJ2-7
CASSVAGGAHEQYF
>TRBV3-1|TRBJ2-7
CASSQGRVAYEQYF
>TRBV2|TRBJ1-6
CASNLVGNLHF
>TRBV27|TRBJ1-4
CASSFLGPRLGEKLFF
>TRBV5-8|TRBJ1-1
CASSLGGVQIEDTEAFF
>TRBV29-1|TRBJ2-1
CSVVQTQPNNEQFF
>TRBV9|TRBJ1-3
CASSVNTGAGNTIYF
>TRBV12-3/TRBV12-4|TRBJ2-7
CASSPRTGVDEQYF
>TRBV2|TRBJ2-1
CAGQVGQNNEQFF
>TRBV20-1|TRBJ1-1
CSATEQTEAFF
>TRBV6-2/TRBV6-3|TRBJ2-4
CASSYGLGVVTKNIQYF
>TRBV27|TRBJ2-2
CASSFNTGELFF
>TRBV28|TRBJ1-1
CASSPPLAFF
>TRBV29-1|TRBJ2-1
CSVEAPGPTHDNEQFF
>TRBV20-1|TRBJ2-3
CSARQQSGTGTDTQYF
>TRBV18|TRBJ2-1
CASSPFELADMGSYNEQFF
>TRBV28|TRBJ2-7
CASSLGLAVTKGEQYF
>TRBV20-1|TRBJ1-1
CSARLNRVTGTEAFF
>TRBV27|TRBJ2-1
CASSFESLPGNEQFF
>TRBV13|TRBJ2-7
CASSFARLLGYEQYF
>TRBV24-1|TRBJ2-1
CDTSLTNNEQFF